This TCR beta chain was sequenced for a study of T cell changes during pregnancy in multiple sclerosis. The table came from immunoSEQ multiplex PCR; TCRdb's copy has only in-frame clones and leaves some out. This sample has approximately 25,000 clones, with 88% found just once. This receptor was obtained from a female donor with multiple sclerosis, enrolled in a pregnancy study. The sample in question was CD8+ T cells from peripheral blood mononuclear cells, obtained in the second trimester of pregnancy.

In nucleotides, the CDR3 is TGTGCCAGTACCCCCGGGGACTCCTACGAGCAGTACTTC. This translates into CASTPGDSYEQYF. The chain carries TRBV19 and TRBJ2-7, with D possibly being TRBD2 (5 bases). This CDR3 is 13 amino acids long. Germline V gene sequence: CDR1 LNHDA, CDR2 SQIVND (reference sequence). V shed 7 bases and J shed 0 bases, with 10 bases lying between them.